This entry lists 9 T cell receptor beta chains sequenced from one sample in a study of immune heterogeneity within non-small cell lung tumors. Multiplex PCR amplified the TCR beta CDR3 region. Its first round ran for roughly 10 cycles with 32 V and 13 J primers. In TCRdb, the multiplex PCR reads were re-called with MiXCR into one record per CDR3 protein. The sample has around 11,000 distinct CDR3 sequences; more than 15% are singletons. Genomic DNA extracted from bulk tumor tissue served as template. A total of 450 to 700 ng was used per sample. Several spatially distant biopsies were obtained per primary tumor intraoperatively. Each patient presented with untreated, newly diagnosed non-small cell lung cancer and received curative surgery. Sequencing was carried out using lung tumor tissue. These TCRs come from a man aged 55-75 years with non-small cell lung cancer.

Of note for this clonotype: This is likely a read error, given that the CDR3 carries no conserved phenylalanine or tryptophan at its end. The limits of the CDR3 on the DNA are not certain, so only TCRdb's listed CDR3 is given. The V gene is TRBV6-1, the J gene TRBJ2-3; TRBD2 reflects the table's D call only, with no check against the DNA. A total of 16 residues make up the CDR3, ends included. Germline V gene sequence: CDR1 MNHNS, CDR2 SASEGT. This chain's CDR3 is CASLGLAGAYLQYFGP.

The V and J genes are TRBV5-1 and TRBJ2-7, with 7 positions matching TRBD2. Germline V gene lookup returns CDR1 SGHRS and CDR2 YFSETQ. CDR3 length: 15 amino acids. Trimming took 1 base from V and 0 from J; bases not matched to a gene: 4. CDR3 DNA sequence: TGCGCCAGCAGCTTGACGGGAGGTCCCTCCTACGAGCAGTACTTC. Translation: CASSLTGGPSYEQYF.

V is TRBV5-1 and J is TRBJ1-1; 8 bases align to TRBD1. V was clipped by 5 bases and J by 5 bases; unmatched bases: 8. Germline values: CDR1 SGHRS, CDR2 YFSETQ. This CDR3 has 14 amino acids. Here the CDR3 reads CASREDRERTEAFF. In DNA form, the CDR3 reads TGCGCCAGCAGAGAGGACAGGGAAAGAACTGAAGCTTTCTTT.

Sample share makes this clonotype medium-sized. The V call is TRBV2, the J call TRBJ1-2, with 8 positions matching TRBD1. The V segment lost 3 bases and the J segment 6 bases; nucleotides outside the gene matches: 3. CDR3 length: 13 amino acids. Germline V gives CDR1 SNHLY, CDR2 FYNNEI. In nucleotides, the CDR3 is TGTGCCAGCAGTGAGGACAGGGAGGATGGCTACACCTTC. Residues: CASSEDREDGYTF.

This clonotype is termed medium-sized. J is TRBJ1-1 and V is TRBV12-3 or TRBV12-4; 9 bases agree with TRBD1. After removal of 6 bases from V and 4 bases from J, the junction contained 6 bases not matched to a gene. This CDR3 region has 14 residues. For the CDR3, the DNA is TGTGCCAGCAGCCCGACAGGGGGTGCCACTGAAGCTTTCTTT. Protein sequence: CASSPTGGATEAFF.

For this clonotype: A much more abundant neighbour one base away suggests this may be a read error. The chain is built from TRBV20-1 and TRBJ2-7, with D perhaps matching TRBD1 (5 bases). This CDR3 has 14 residues. The germline V gene has CDR1 DFQATT and CDR2 SNEGSKA (reference sequence). CDR3 bases: TGCATTGCACCCCGTTTGGACAACCCCTACGAGCAGTACTTC. Translated, it gives CIAPRLDNPYEQYF.

This chain links TRBV18 with TRBJ2-2; D possibly uses TRBD1 or TRBD2 (5 bases each). CDR1 and CDR2 from the germline V gene are KGHSH and LQKENI. There are 16 residues in the CDR3. Trimming removed 3 bases at V and 3 bases at J, with 14 bases between. The CDR3: CASSPPLGRDTGELFF. Here the CDR3 DNA reads TGTGCCAGCTCACCCCCCTTGGGGCGGGACACCGGGGAGCTGTTTTTT.

By frequency in the sample, this clonotype is medium-sized. J is TRBJ2-3 and V is TRBV6-4; D ambiguous. The CDR3 extends over 15 amino acids. Trimming stripped 0 bases from V and 4 bases from J, with 11 bases between. Germline CDR1 and CDR2: MRHNA and SNTAGT. The CDR3 region is CASSDSIGAADTQYF. DNA for the CDR3: TGTGCCAGCAGTGACTCGATTGGTGCCGCAGATACGCAGTATTTT.

This clonotype is medium-sized (0.01 to 0.1%). V and J are TRBV6-1 and TRBJ1-1; D not resolved. The germline CDR1 and CDR2 sequences are MNHNS and SASEGT. V lost 7 bases and J lost 11, with 17 bases in between. The CDR3 sequence is 12 residues long. CDR3 DNA: TGTGCCAGCACCAACACGGCGCGGCGGGCTTTCTTT. It is translated as CASTNTARRAFF.